The 27 T cell receptor beta chains presented below share a single source sample, sequenced in a study of cytomegalovirus exposure and HLA in healthy donors. The primer mix had 60 Vbeta and 13 Jbeta primers. Profiling relied on immunoSEQ multiplex PCR, and the TCRdb table lists in-frame clones only, not all of them. Of around 130,000 clones in the sample, 85% are singletons; the top ten hold over 6.5%. Sequenced: PBMCs. The receptor source for this set is a woman aged 25 to 39 in good health and CMV-seropositive.

The CDR3 spells CASSFDRTGGAFF. CDR3 in DNA: TGTGCCAGCAGTTTTGATCGTACCGGGGGAGCTTTCTTT. The gene calls are TRBV2 and TRBJ1-1, with D possibly matching TRBD1 (5 bases). Germline V gene sequence: CDR1 SNHLY, CDR2 FYNNEI. This CDR3 comprises 13 residues. V lost 5 bases, J lost 10 bases, and 17 bases lay in between.

The chain is built from TRBV7-9 and TRBJ2-7; possible D gene TRBD1, 5 bases. Trimming stripped 4 bases from V and 5 bases from J, with 12 bases between. Germline loops: CDR1 SEHNR, CDR2 FQNEAQ (reference sequence). The CDR3 has 13 residues. The CDR3 coding sequence is TGTGCCAGCAGCTCCCCCTGGGGCGACGAGCAGTACTTC. Residues: CASSSPWGDEQYF.

As concerns this clone: Other DNA sequences in the sample encode the same CDR3. CDR3 DNA: TGTGCCAGCAGCCCCGGCGGGATCGGCTACACCTTC. It yields the protein CASSPGGIGYTF. The J gene is TRBJ1-2, the V gene TRBV7-9; D call uncertain. The length of the CDR3 is 12 residues. Trimming pared 5 bases from V and 8 bases from J, leaving 12 bases between. CDR1 and CDR2 from the germline V gene are SEHNR and FQNEAQ (reference sequence).

The CDR3 DNA is TGTGCCATCAAATCGGGGGGCGGAGATGGCTACACCTTC. Its translation is CAIKSGGGDGYTF. The rearrangement joins TRBV10-3 to TRBJ1-2; D is possibly TRBD1 (6 bases). CDR3 length: 13 residues. Germline CDR1 ENHRY, CDR2 SYGVKD. V was cut by 7 bases and J by 6 bases, with 15 bases left in between.

The V gene is TRBV6-4, the J gene TRBJ2-6; possibly TRBD2 for D (5 bases). This CDR3 contains 14 residues. Germline CDR1 and CDR2: MRHNA and SNTAGT. V was clipped by 2 bases and J by 3 bases, with 5 bases between them. The CDR3 nucleotides read TGTGCCAGCAGTGACGGGAGTGGGGCCAACGTCCTGACTTTC. Its translation: CASSDGSGANVLTF.

V is TRBV2 and J is TRBJ1-4, with 8 bases identical to TRBD1. The germline V gene encodes CDR1 SNHLY and CDR2 FYNNEI. The CDR3 extends over 12 amino acids. Losses at the gene ends were 6 bases for V and 8 bases for J; bases not matched to a gene: 2. CDR3 sequence reads: CASRDREEKLFF. CDR3 bases: TGTGCCAGCAGGGACAGGGAAGAAAAACTGTTTTTT.

This sequence joins TRBV27 and TRBJ2-7; 10 nucleotides match TRBD1. V shed 4 bases and J 9 bases; nucleotides not matched to a gene: 9. CDR3 length: 14 amino acids. Germline CDR1 and CDR2: MNHEY and SMNVEV (reference sequence). In nucleotides, the CDR3 is TGTGCCAGCAGTTCCACCGGGACAGGGGAGGGGCAGTACTTC. It is translated as CASSSTGTGEGQYF.

The chain links TRBV27 to TRBJ2-7; 14 positions match TRBD2. J lost 2 bases, V lost 4 bases, and 1 base had no gene match. Per the germline V gene, CDR1 is MNHEY and CDR2 is SMNVEV (reference sequence). CDR3 size: 15 residues. CDR3 coding DNA: TGTGCCAGCAGTTCGGGACTAGCGGGAGCCTACGAGCAGTACTTC. This gives the protein CASSSGLAGAYEQYF.

The chain joins TRBV19 to TRBJ2-7; TRBD2 agrees at 7 bases. V shed 5 bases and J 0 bases; nucleotides not matched to a gene: 4. Germline CDR1 is LNHDA and CDR2 is SQIVND (reference sequence). This CDR3 is built from 14 residues. CDR3 nucleotide sequence: TGTGCCAGTAGTTCTGGGGACTACTCCTACGAGCAGTACTTC. Translation: CASSSGDYSYEQYF.

The chain combines TRBV7-9 with TRBJ2-1, with TRBD2 identical over 10 bases. Germline CDR1 is SEHNR and CDR2 is FQNEAQ (reference sequence). The CDR3 has 14 residues. The ends lost 4 bases at V and 6 bases at J; junction bases unmatched: 3. CDR3: CASSSGTSANEQFF. CDR3 coding DNA: TGTGCCAGCAGCTCTGGGACTAGCGCCAATGAGCAGTTCTTC.

The chain is built from TRBV5-1 and TRBJ2-5; 14 bases align to TRBD2. The length of the CDR3 is 18 residues. V shed 4 bases and J 2 bases; nucleotides not matched to a gene: 10. Per the germline V gene, CDR1 is SGHRS and CDR2 is YFSETQ. Here the CDR3 reads CASSPGLAGGPTQETQYF. The DNA of the CDR3 is TGCGCCAGCAGCCCTGGACTAGCGGGGGGACCAACTCAAGAGACCCAGTACTTC.

This sequence joins TRBV27 and TRBJ1-1, with 7 positions matching TRBD1. Germline V gene data show CDR1 as MNHEY and CDR2 as SMNVEV (reference sequence). Germline trimming cut 3 bases from V and 6 bases from J; bases unmatched to any gene: 7. The CDR3 spans 14 residues. CDR3 DNA: TGTGCCAGCAGTTTGGTAGGGGGCGACCCTGAAGCTTTCTTT. Its protein product is CASSLVGGDPEAFF.

This clone was detected only once. The rearrangement joins TRBV9 to TRBJ1-3; D gene unclear. Trimming pared 0 bases from V and 8 bases from J, leaving 6 bases between. The CDR3 has 12 residues. CDR1 is SGDLS and CDR2 is YYNGEE in the germline V gene. CDR3 nucleotide sequence: TGTGCCAGCAGCGTAGAGCGGGACACCATATATTTT. It codes for CASSVERDTIYF. Full variable domain (rest looked up from reference TRBV9 and TRBJ1-3): DSGVTQTPKHLITATGQRVTLRCSPRSGDLSVYWYQQSLDQGLQFLIQYYNGEERAKGNILERFSAQQFPDLHSELNLSSLELGDSALYFCASSVERDTIYFGEGSWLTVV.

This clone was picked up one time. The chain employs TRBV27 and TRBJ2-5, with TRBD1 identical over 7 bases. Trimming at V came to 2 bases and at J to 4 bases, leaving 7 bases not matched to a gene. This CDR3 has 15 residues. The V gene's germline CDR1 is MNHEY and CDR2 SMNVEV (reference sequence). The CDR3 loop reads CASSLGQGVRETQYF. CDR3 coding DNA: TGTGCCAGCAGTTTAGGTCAGGGGGTGCGAGAGACCCAGTACTTC.

This clone was detected only once. The gene calls are TRBV29-1 and TRBJ2-1; a weak D match, TRBD1 (6 bases). The CDR3 extends over 15 amino acids. V lost 3 bases to trimming and J lost 3 bases, with 15 bases between them. Looked up from germline, CDR1 is SQVTM and CDR2 is ANQGSEA. The CDR3 reads CSVEPGHRNYNEQFF. CDR3 nucleotides: TGCAGCGTTGAGCCGGGACACCGTAACTACAATGAGCAGTTCTTC.

The J gene is TRBJ2-7, the V gene TRBV10-1; 8 nucleotides match TRBD1. The CDR3 extends over 14 amino acids. CDR1 is WNHNN, CDR2 SYGVQD, per germline (reference sequence). V was clipped by 6 bases and J by 0 bases; unmatched bases: 4. The CDR3 reads CASRLGTGSYEQYF. The CDR3 DNA reads TGCGCCAGCAGGTTAGGGACAGGCTCCTACGAGCAGTACTTC.

The chain employs TRBV5-4 and TRBJ2-1; D ambiguous. CDR1 is SGHNT, CDR2 YYREEE, per germline (reference sequence). V shed 5 bases and J shed 1 base, with 10 bases lying between them. There are 14 residues in the CDR3. CDR3 in DNA: TGTGCCAGCAGTTACGAGACATCCTACAATGAGCAGTTCTTC. Translating it yields CASSYETSYNEQFF.

J is TRBJ1-5 and V is TRBV6-1, with D tentatively TRBD1 (6 bases). Germline V lookup: CDR1 MNHNS, CDR2 SASEGT. V was cut by 2 bases and J by 6 bases, with 14 bases left in between. The CDR3 has 15 amino acids. The CDR3 spells CASSEIQGFAQPQHF. CDR3 DNA: TGTGCCAGCAGTGAAATTCAGGGGTTCGCTCAGCCCCAGCATTTT.

The chain combines TRBV20-1 with TRBJ1-6, with a tentative D call TRBD1 (5 bases). The CDR3 consists of 10 residues. Germline CDR1 DFQATT, CDR2 SNEGSKA (reference sequence). The CDR3 loop reads CNRLGSPLHF. The CDR3 DNA sequence: TGCAACAGGTTGGGTTCACCCCTCCACTTT.

This chain uses TRBV11-2 with TRBJ2-7; 8 bases map to TRBD2. With 1 base clipped from V and 4 bases from J, the junction kept 3 bases outside the gene matches. Germline V CDR1 and CDR2: SGHAT, FQNNGV. The CDR3 is made up of 14 amino acids. This CDR3 reads CASSLVTSGYEQYF. The CDR3, as DNA: TGTGCCAGCAGCTTAGTTACTAGCGGTTACGAGCAGTACTTC.

The rearrangement uses TRBV7-9 and TRBJ1-2, with D possibly TRBD1 on 5 matching bases. This CDR3 has 12 amino acids. The germline V gene has CDR1 SEHNR and CDR2 FQNEAQ (reference sequence). V lost 5 bases, J lost 3 bases, and 7 bases lay in between. This chain's CDR3 is CASSMTDYGYTF. CDR3 nucleotide sequence: TGTGCCAGCAGCATGACAGACTATGGCTACACCTTC.

The chain joins TRBV4-2 to TRBJ2-1; 8 positions agree with TRBD2. CDR1 and CDR2 (germline): LGHNA, YNFKEQ. The CDR3 covers 16 residues. V lost 1 base and J lost 3; bases outside the gene matches: 5. CDR3: CASSQAGRALYNEQFF. CDR3 DNA sequence: TGTGCCAGCAGCCAAGCCGGGAGGGCGCTCTACAATGAGCAGTTCTTC.

V usage is TRBV4-1 and J usage is TRBJ2-5; D is possibly TRBD2 (5 bases). Germline CDR1 and CDR2: MGHRA and YSYEKL. The CDR3 length is 13 residues. Between the trimmed V and J ends, which lost 6 bases and 3 bases, there was a span of 11 bases. This CDR3 reads CASSKDWEETQYF. In nucleotides, the CDR3 is TGCGCCAGCAGTAAGGACTGGGAAGAGACCCAGTACTTC.

V gene TRBV10-3 combines with J gene TRBJ1-1; TRBD1 matches 9 bases. There are 14 residues in the CDR3. The junction had 2 bases not matched to a gene; V was cut back by 5 bases and J by 1 base. Germline loops: CDR1 ENHRY, CDR2 SYGVKD. CDR3 loop: CAISKGQGNTEAFF. CDR3 nucleotide sequence: TGTGCCATCAGTAAGGGACAGGGGAACACTGAAGCTTTCTTT.

V gene TRBV5-1 combines with J gene TRBJ1-5, with no clear D. This CDR3 is built from 13 residues. Looked up from germline, CDR1 is SGHRS and CDR2 is YFSETQ. Trimming removed 2 bases at V and 3 bases at J, with 6 bases between. The CDR3 nucleotides are TGCGCCAGCAGCTTTGGCCCCAATCAGCCCCAGCATTTT. This codes for CASSFGPNQPQHF.

The J gene is TRBJ1-2, the V gene TRBV2; 7 bases line up with TRBD1. Germline assignment: CDR1 SNHLY and CDR2 FYNNEI. CDR3 length: 16 amino acids. The trim removed 6 bases at V and 1 base at J, leaving 11 bases unmatched. CDR3 sequence (DNA): TGTGCCAGCAGCACCTCCCAGGGACAGTTTAACTATGGCTACACCTTC. Translation: CASSTSQGQFNYGYTF. The full variable domain, in which reference TRBV2 and TRBJ1-2 provide the parts outside the CDR3, is EPEVTQTPSHQVTQMGQEVILRCVPISNHLYFYWYRQILGQKVEFLVSFYNNEISEKSEIFDDQFSVERPDGSNFTLKIRSTKLEDSAMYFCASSTSQGQFNYGYTFGSGTRLTVV.

This clone was observed once. The chain couples TRBV7-9 to TRBJ2-5; no firm D call. Trimming took 7 bases from V and 2 from J, leaving 11 bases between them. CDR1 is SEHNR, CDR2 FQNEAQ, per germline (reference sequence). The CDR3 sequence is 13 residues long. The CDR3 protein is CASTQGVQETQYF. CDR3 sequence (DNA): TGTGCCAGCACCCAAGGAGTGCAAGAGACCCAGTACTTC.